This TCR beta chain was retrieved from a study of cytomegalovirus exposure and HLA in healthy donors. Germline V CDR1 and CDR2: SGHRS, YFSETQ. CDR3 length: 13 amino acids. Trimming took 4 bases from V and 8 from J, leaving 15 bases between them. With regard to this clone: As yet, its antigen is unknown.

Both 60 Vbeta primers and 13 Jbeta primers went into the PCR. Sequenced by immunoSEQ multiplex PCR; TCRdb stores in-frame clones only, minus some. This table lists around 25,000 clones. Broader study findings: In a later analysis, compared with equally common non-associated chains, HLA-associated beta chains were more expanded. The authors considered a cluster of highly shared sequence variants likely to be a sequencing artifact. In a later analysis, specific HLA alleles were associated with 15,000 to 20,000 TCR beta sequences at a 0.05 false discovery rate. Among TCR beta chains, those listed as cytomegalovirus-associated numbered about 160.

This chain connects TRBV5-1 to TRBJ1-1; possible D gene TRBD1, 6 bases. The TCR was taken from a male donor in good health and CMV-seropositive. Sample: PBMCs. The CDR3 spells CASSTSSDREAFF. CDR3 DNA sequence: TGCGCCAGCAGCACCAGTTCCGACAGGGAAGCTTTCTTT.